This is a list of T cell receptor beta chains from one sample in a study of T cell responses to AZD1222 COVID-19 vaccine. Generated by immunoSEQ multiplex PCR, the TCRdb table keeps only in-frame clones and is missing some. The sample contains approximately 100,000 clones, roughly 87% of which appear only once. This specimen consisted of peripheral blood, obtained 28 days after the second AZD1222 dose. The receptors derive from an adult who received the AZD1222 COVID-19 vaccine. Each CDR3 is given without its conserved first and last residue.

v_call: TRBV7-2
j_call: TRBJ2-2
cdr3_aa: ASSLAAHSAGELF

v_call: TRBV5-4
j_call: TRBJ1-6
cdr3_aa: ASSFKSGQGNSPLH

v_call: TRBV7-6
j_call: TRBJ2-7
cdr3_aa: ADGGGYEQY

v_call: TRBV5-5
j_call: TRBJ2-1
cdr3_aa: ASSDRAYNEQF

v_call: TRBV27
j_call: TRBJ2-1
cdr3_aa: ASSWGQGGQF

v_call: TRBV30
j_call: TRBJ2-1
cdr3_aa: AWTGLAGGPFHNEQF

v_call: TRBV9
j_call: TRBJ1-3
cdr3_aa: ASSVDSGNTIY

v_call: TRBV27
j_call: TRBJ2-1
cdr3_aa: ASSLSRGQGYNEQF

v_call: TRBV28
j_call: TRBJ1-1
cdr3_aa: ASSYYQGSTEAF

v_call: TRBV2
j_call: TRBJ1-4
cdr3_aa: ASSTGPTNEKLF

v_call: TRBV5-3
j_call: TRBJ2-7
cdr3_aa: ASISWTGTFQQY

v_call: TRBV2
j_call: TRBJ2-2
cdr3_aa: ASSEAYTGELF

v_call: TRBV10-3
j_call: TRBJ2-7
cdr3_aa: AISEYPDIEQY

v_call: TRBV9
j_call: TRBJ2-7
cdr3_aa: ASSAGVSGSSYEQY

v_call: TRBV2
j_call: TRBJ1-2
cdr3_aa: ASSGDGYT

v_call: TRBV7-2
j_call: TRBJ2-7
cdr3_aa: ASSLYHPGTGESYEQY

v_call: TRBV3-1/TRBV3-2
j_call: TRBJ2-5
cdr3_aa: ASSHGTGSRRETQY

v_call: TRBV19
j_call: TRBJ2-7
cdr3_aa: ASNPGQGSYEQY

v_call: TRBV2
j_call: TRBJ1-4
cdr3_aa: ASSVRGPNEKLF

v_call: TRBV27
j_call: TRBJ1-2
cdr3_aa: ASSLGQGVDYGYT

v_call: TRBV7-2
j_call: TRBJ2-5
cdr3_aa: ASSSPEYQETQY

v_call: TRBV12-3/TRBV12-4
j_call: TRBJ1-1
cdr3_aa: ASAVGGNTEAF

v_call: TRBV28
j_call: TRBJ1-1
cdr3_aa: ASSVQGSAEAF

v_call: TRBV28
j_call: TRBJ1-5
cdr3_aa: ASSFFGRGAYQPQH

v_call: TRBV2
j_call: TRBJ2-1
cdr3_aa: ASSEALSVKKNEQF

v_call: TRBV24-1
j_call: TRBJ2-2
cdr3_aa: ATSREGAISGELF

v_call: TRBV18
j_call: TRBJ1-1
cdr3_aa: ASSLRGTEAF

v_call: TRBV5-1
j_call: TRBJ1-1
cdr3_aa: ASSQMRQALNTEAF

v_call: TRBV19
j_call: TRBJ2-3
cdr3_aa: ASSIGLAARYSTDTQY

v_call: TRBV7-2
j_call: TRBJ1-5
cdr3_aa: ASSFEGSTPQH

v_call: TRBV19
j_call: TRBJ1-1
cdr3_aa: ASRPLEGSLNTEAF

v_call: TRBV4-1
j_call: TRBJ2-1
cdr3_aa: ASSEGDDEQF

v_call: TRBV7-9
j_call: TRBJ1-1
cdr3_aa: ASSLTQFTEAF

v_call: TRBV7-2
j_call: TRBJ2-1
cdr3_aa: ASSLALGRGNEQF

v_call: TRBV4-2
j_call: TRBJ2-3
cdr3_aa: ASSQRTSGTDTQY

v_call: TRBV3-1/TRBV3-2
j_call: TRBJ1-4
cdr3_aa: ASSLQPTGEKLF

v_call: TRBV6-2/TRBV6-3
j_call: TRBJ2-3
cdr3_aa: ASSGGLAGVEDTQY

v_call: TRBV2
j_call: TRBJ1-2
cdr3_aa: ASSRRAILLNYGYT

v_call: TRBV29-1
j_call: TRBJ2-3
cdr3_aa: SVPTDRINTDTQY

v_call: TRBV9
j_call: TRBJ2-3
cdr3_aa: ASSDGLAGGSDTQY

v_call: TRBV5-4
j_call: TRBJ2-5
cdr3_aa: ASSAGTSGTNQETQY

v_call: TRBV27
j_call: TRBJ1-2
cdr3_aa: ASSLQGAGGYT

v_call: TRBV18
j_call: TRBJ1-5
cdr3_aa: ASSRRQGAGNQPQH

v_call: TRBV20-1
j_call: TRBJ2-4
cdr3_aa: SFPLNSIQY

v_call: TRBV25-1
j_call: TRBJ2-7
cdr3_aa: ASSGNRGYEQY

v_call: TRBV5-5
j_call: TRBJ1-1
cdr3_aa: ASSLGPLNTEAF

v_call: TRBV24-1
j_call: TRBJ2-3
cdr3_aa: ATSDSGTITDTQY

v_call: TRBV6-5
j_call: TRBJ1-2
cdr3_aa: ASSYSGDSRYGYT

v_call: TRBV7-9
j_call: TRBJ2-3
cdr3_aa: ASSGRDRGTDTQY